A single sample is the source of the 4 T cell receptor beta chains below, sequenced in a study of T cell repertoires in urothelial bladder cancer. The table came from immunoSEQ multiplex PCR; TCRdb's copy has only in-frame clones and leaves some out. The profile shows 10,000 to 13,000 clones, about 64% of them singletons. The sequenced sample was tumor-infiltrating cells from bladder cancer. The receptors were sampled from a human donor with a benign inflammatory bladder lesion.

In the case of this clone: The junction and the germline gene differ at one end; a read error may be behind it. Other DNA variants within this sample encode the same CDR3. The chain uses TRBV18 and TRBJ1-2, with TRBD1 matching over 7 bases. The CDR3 runs to 13 residues. Germline lookup yields CDR1 KGHSH and CDR2 LQKENI. CDR3 amino acids: CASSADREHGYTF. In nucleotides, the CDR3 is TGTGCCAGCTCAGCCGACAGGGAGCATGGTTACACCTTC.

This clone was detected only once. CDR3 region: CASSLVGQGADGYTF. In DNA, the CDR3 is TGCGCCAGCAGCTTGGTAGGACAGGGGGCGGATGGCTACACCTTC. The chain is built from TRBV5-1 and TRBJ1-2, with TRBD1 matching over 11 bases. The length of the CDR3 is 15 residues. The germline gives CDR1 SGHRS, CDR2 YFSETQ. V gave up 0 bases and J gave up 6 bases; unmatched junction bases: 4. Using reference TRBV5-1 and TRBJ1-2 for the parts outside the CDR3, the full variable domain is KAGVTQTPRYLIKTRGQQVTLSCSPISGHRSVSWYQQTPGQGLQFLFEYFSETQRNKGNFPGRFSGRQFSNSRSEMNVSTLELGDSALYLCASSLVGQGADGYTFGSGTRLTVV.

This sequence joins TRBV20-1 and TRBJ2-3; D unresolved. Trimming left V 4 bases short and J 2 bases short, with 4 bases between. This CDR3 has 11 residues. Per the germline V gene, CDR1 is DFQATT and CDR2 is SNEGSKA (reference sequence). This chain's CDR3 is CSAKNTDTQYF. For the CDR3, the DNA is TGCAGTGCTAAGAACACAGATACGCAGTATTTT.

The CDR3 is CASSLTRGTEAFF. CDR3 bases: TGCGCCAGCAGCTTAACCCGGGGCACTGAAGCTTTCTTT. The rearrangement uses TRBV5-1 and TRBJ1-1; no firm D call. Germline V gene data show CDR1 as SGHRS and CDR2 as YFSETQ. This CDR3 has 13 amino acids. Trimming took 2 bases from V and 4 from J, leaving 9 bases between them.